Described below is a single TCR beta chain sequence and its context. Its specificity is unknown. CDR1 and CDR2 (germline): MNHNS, SASEGT. The CDR3 spans 13 residues. V lost 5 bases and J lost 7; bases outside the gene matches: 7. The data are from a study of cytomegalovirus exposure and HLA in healthy donors. Notes on the study in general: Per published reports, the classifier diagnosed cytomegalovirus status with high specificity and sensitivity.

Data came from immunoSEQ multiplex PCR; TCRdb stores just in-frame clones and leaves some out. The data show around 150,000 clones, 88% seen once. This clonotype was sampled from a man aged 18-30 years in good health and CMV-seronegative. The sequencing input was PBMCs. V is TRBV6-1 and J is TRBJ1-2, with 7 bases lining up with TRBD1. The CDR3 DNA follows: TGTGCCAGCAGTCGTACAGGGGTGGGTGGCTACACCTTC. Protein product: CASSRTGVGGYTF.